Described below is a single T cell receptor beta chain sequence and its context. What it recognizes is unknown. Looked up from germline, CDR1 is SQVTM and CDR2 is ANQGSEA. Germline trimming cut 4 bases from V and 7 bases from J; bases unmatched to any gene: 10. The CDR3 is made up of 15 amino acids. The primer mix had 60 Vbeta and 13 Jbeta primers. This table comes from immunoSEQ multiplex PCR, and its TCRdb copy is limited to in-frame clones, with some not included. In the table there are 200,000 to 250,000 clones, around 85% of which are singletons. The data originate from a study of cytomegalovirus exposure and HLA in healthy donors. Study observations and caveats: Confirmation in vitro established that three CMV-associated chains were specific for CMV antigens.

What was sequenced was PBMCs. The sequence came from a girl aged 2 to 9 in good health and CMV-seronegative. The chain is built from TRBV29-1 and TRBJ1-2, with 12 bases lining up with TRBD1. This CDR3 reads CSVATGTGGSPGYTF. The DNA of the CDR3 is TGCAGCGTTGCCACCGGGACAGGGGGCTCCCCTGGCTACACCTTC.